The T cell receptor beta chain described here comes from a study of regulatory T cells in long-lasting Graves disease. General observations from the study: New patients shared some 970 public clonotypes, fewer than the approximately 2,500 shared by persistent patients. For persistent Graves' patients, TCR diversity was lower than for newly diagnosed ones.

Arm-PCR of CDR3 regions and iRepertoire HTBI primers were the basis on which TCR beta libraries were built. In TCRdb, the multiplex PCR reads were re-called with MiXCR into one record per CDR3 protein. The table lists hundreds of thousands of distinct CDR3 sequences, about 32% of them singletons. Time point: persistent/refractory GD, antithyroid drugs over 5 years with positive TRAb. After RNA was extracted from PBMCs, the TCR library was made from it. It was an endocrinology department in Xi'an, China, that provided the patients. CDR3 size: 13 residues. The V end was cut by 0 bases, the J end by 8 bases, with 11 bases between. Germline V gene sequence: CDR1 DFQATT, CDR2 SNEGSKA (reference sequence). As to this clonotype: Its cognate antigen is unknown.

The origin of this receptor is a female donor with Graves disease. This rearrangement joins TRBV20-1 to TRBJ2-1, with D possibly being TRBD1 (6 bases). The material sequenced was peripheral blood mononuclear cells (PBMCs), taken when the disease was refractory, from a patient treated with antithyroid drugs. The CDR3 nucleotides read TGCAGTGCTAGAGATTTGGGGGCGCATGAGCAGTTCTTC. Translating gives CSARDLGAHEQFF.